These 25 T cell receptor beta chains originate from one sample sequenced in a study of spatial heterogeneity in lung cancer. One entry per CDR3 protein, called by TCRdb with MiXCR from the 5' RACE reads. The table lists about 36,000 distinct CDR3 sequences, approximately 8% of them singletons, with about a tenth in the top ten. Noted time point: blood at routine non-recurrence follow-up after resection. Material: PBMCs, obtained at follow-up. These receptors all come from a male donor with early-stage non-small cell lung cancer.

This clonotype was seen at least ten times. The genes are TRBV19 and TRBJ2-1; TRBD2 matches at 8 bases. Germline-derived CDR1 and CDR2 are LNHDA and SQIVND (reference sequence). The CDR3 sequence is 15 residues long. Unmatched junction bases numbered 10, after V lost 6 bases and J lost 6 bases. The CDR3 reads CASSTTGLGVNEQFF. The CDR3 DNA reads TGTGCCAGTAGCACCACGGGACTAGGGGTCAATGAGCAGTTCTTC.

This clonotype has at least ten counts. The V gene is TRBV21-1, the J gene TRBJ1-1; the DNA was not used to check the table's D call, TRBD1. TRBV21-1 is annotated as a pseudogene. The CDR3 covers 15 residues. The CDR3 sequence is CASSNVPPRGPEAFF. The CDR3 DNA is TGTGCCAGCAGCAATGTCCCACCGCGGGGCCCTGAAGCTTTCTTT.

This clonotype was seen ten or more times. V usage is TRBV20-1 and J usage is TRBJ2-5, with unresolved D. Germline CDR1 reads DFQATT; CDR2 reads SNEGSKA (reference sequence). The CDR3 loop spans 14 amino acids. The ends were cut back, 0 bases at V and 5 bases at J, with 13 bases in the middle. The CDR3 sequence: CSARDLQHGETQYF. The CDR3 DNA reads as TGCAGTGCTAGAGATCTACAGCACGGGGAGACCCAGTACTTC.

This clonotype was picked up many times. This rearrangement joins TRBV18 to TRBJ1-1; D is ambiguous. Trimming shortened V by 2 bases and J by 0 bases, and 4 bases separated the two germline ends. This CDR3 has 13 amino acids. CDR1 and CDR2 (germline): KGHSH, LQKENI. The DNA of the CDR3 is TGTGCCAGCTCACCAACAATGAACACTGAAGCTTTCTTT. Protein sequence: CASSPTMNTEAFF.

In this sample, this clonotype turned up many times. The chain uses TRBV7-9 and TRBJ2-1, with 12 bases that match TRBD1. This CDR3 is built from 15 residues. CDR1 is SEHNR, CDR2 FQNEAQ, per germline (reference sequence). V lost 4 bases, J lost 7 bases, and 5 bases stayed unmatched. CDR3 region: CASSSGQGAINEQFF. CDR3 in DNA: TGTGCCAGCAGCTCGGGACAGGGGGCTATAAATGAGCAGTTCTTC.

Ten or more counts support this clonotype. The genes are TRBV6-5 and TRBJ1-1, with a tentative D call TRBD1 (5 bases). Per the germline V gene, CDR1 is MNHEY and CDR2 is SVGAGI. V lost 2 bases, J lost 0 bases, and 10 bases lay in between. This CDR3 is 15 amino acids long. CDR3 nucleotides: TGTGCCAGCAGTTACGGGAGGGGCATGAACACTGAAGCTTTCTTT. Protein sequence: CASSYGRGMNTEAFF.

In this sample, this clonotype turned up many times. The chain uses TRBV29-1 and TRBJ1-3; D is perhaps TRBD1 (5 bases). This CDR3 has 12 residues. Trimming removed 1 base from V and 10 bases from J, with 11 bases in between. Germline CDR1 is SQVTM and CDR2 is ANQGSEA. In DNA, the CDR3 is TGCAGCGTTGAAGCGGGAGGGGAGACCATATATTTT. Protein sequence: CSVEAGGETIYF.

This clonotype was counted at least ten times. The J gene is TRBJ1-1, the V gene TRBV6-1, with D possibly TRBD1 on 5 matching bases. Per germline, CDR1 MNHNS and CDR2 SASEGT. The V end lost 5 bases, the J end lost 3 bases, and 16 bases lay between the germline ends. This CDR3 contains 15 residues. This CDR3 reads CASSMWDGTDTEAFF. The CDR3 coding sequence is TGTGCCAGCAGTATGTGGGACGGTACGGACACTGAAGCTTTCTTT.

This clonotype came up many times. At one of its ends the junction is not consistent with the germline gene, which may arise from a read error. V usage is TRBV29-1 and J usage is TRBJ1-1, with D possibly matching TRBD1 (5 bases). Germline V gene data show CDR1 as SQVTM and CDR2 as ANQGSEA. The CDR3 has 13 amino acids. The CDR3 loop reads CSVEGTDAKGAFF. The CDR3 nucleotides are TGCAGCGTCGAAGGGACGGACGCTAAGGGAGCTTTCTTT.

This clonotype was seen at least ten times. J is TRBJ1-5 and V is TRBV2; D not certain. Looked up from germline, CDR1 is SNHLY and CDR2 is FYNNEI. The V and J ends lost 8 bases and 7 bases respectively, with 12 bases between them. The CDR3 has 12 residues. CDR3 DNA sequence: TGTGCCAGCGGGTGGGTGCGGCAGCCCCAGCATTTT. Its protein product is CASGWVRQPQHF. Combining the CDR3 with reference TRBV2 and TRBJ1-5 gives the whole variable domain EPEVTQTPSHQVTQMGQEVILRCVPISNHLYFYWYRQILGQKVEFLVSFYNNEISEKSEIFDDQFSVERPDGSNFTLKIRSTKLEDSAMYFCASGWVRQPQHFGDGTRLSIL.

This clonotype showed up many times. V and J are TRBV10-3 and TRBJ2-3; D possibly uses TRBD1 or TRBD2 (6 bases each). The germline V gene has CDR1 ENHRY and CDR2 SYGVKD. Trimming stripped 6 bases from V and 5 bases from J, with 12 bases between. The CDR3 length is 13 residues. CDR3 protein: CAISLEGGDTQYF. The CDR3 bases are TGTGCCATCAGCCTCGAGGGGGGAGATACGCAGTATTTT.

This clonotype was observed at least ten times. The chain recombines TRBV20-1 with TRBJ1-6, with TRBD1 as a possible D gene (6 bases). Germline V gene lookup returns CDR1 DFQATT and CDR2 SNEGSKA (reference sequence). This CDR3 contains 15 residues. V shed 0 bases and J shed 5 bases, with 11 bases lying between them. The CDR3 loop is CSARDIGGHNSPLHF. The CDR3 DNA is TGCAGTGCTAGAGATATAGGGGGGCATAATTCACCCCTCCACTTT.

This clonotype was observed many times. This rearrangement joins TRBV28 to TRBJ2-3, with TRBD2 matching over 8 bases. CDR1 MDHEN and CDR2 SYDVKM come from the germline V gene. V trimming: 7 bases; J trimming: 1 base; junction bases outside the gene matches: 7. The CDR3 length is 15 residues. The chain's CDR3 is CASTVAGLGTDTQYF. CDR3 in DNA: TGTGCCAGCACTGTAGCGGGGTTAGGCACAGATACGCAGTATTTT.

This clonotype was observed many times. This chain connects TRBV6-5 to TRBJ2-5; tentatively, D is TRBD1 or TRBD2 (5 bases each). Germline assignment: CDR1 MNHEY and CDR2 SVGAGI. This CDR3 spans 15 amino acids. V was cut by 2 bases and J by 1 base, with 11 bases left in between. CDR3 protein: CASSYRTGPQETQYF. The CDR3 nucleotides read TGTGCCAGCAGTTACAGGACGGGACCCCAAGAGACCCAGTACTTC.

This clonotype was counted at least ten times. CDR3 coding DNA: TGTGCCAGCAGCCCTCCAGTGGGAAGAAGCAATCAGCCCCAGCATTTT. Translation gives CASSPPVGRSNQPQHF. The chain employs TRBV12-3 or TRBV12-4 and TRBJ1-5; no reliable D call. Trimming shortened V by 6 bases and J by 1 base, and 16 bases separated the two germline ends. The CDR3 consists of 16 residues.

About this clonotype: This may stem from a read error, because a much larger clone lies one nucleotide away. The CDR3 is CSSSYSESSYEQYF. CDR3 nucleotides: TGTTCCAGCAGTTACTCAGAATCTAGCTACGAGCAGTACTTC. The gene calls are TRBV6-5 and TRBJ2-7; D gene ambiguous. The germline gives CDR1 MNHEY, CDR2 SVGAGI. The CDR3 runs 14 residues.

There are many counts of this clonotype. The chain carries TRBV7-8 and TRBJ1-4; no firm D call. Germline V gene data show CDR1 as SGHVS and CDR2 as FQNEAQ. This CDR3 region has 13 residues. V was clipped by 1 base and J by 8 bases, with 8 bases between them. The CDR3 reads CASSLVDGEKLFF. In nucleotides, the CDR3 is TGTGCCAGCAGCTTAGTGGACGGGGAAAAACTGTTTTTT.

This clonotype has at least ten counts. The V and J genes are TRBV7-6 and TRBJ1-1, with D possibly matching TRBD1 (5 bases). The CDR3 totals 14 residues. With 4 bases removed from V and 5 bases from J, the gap between germline ends came to 14 bases. CDR1 is SGHVS and CDR2 is FNYEAQ in the germline V gene. The CDR3 region is CASSSNPGSTEAFF. In DNA form, the CDR3 reads TGTGCCAGCAGCTCAAACCCAGGGAGTACTGAAGCTTTCTTT.

The sample holds many counts of this clonotype. The gene calls are TRBV5-1 and TRBJ2-3; D is perhaps TRBD1 (6 bases). This CDR3 is built from 17 residues. The V end was cut by 3 bases, the J end by 0 bases, with 17 bases between. From germline, CDR1 is SGHRS and CDR2 YFSETQ. CDR3 DNA: TGCGCCAGCAGCTATCAGGTGGGACAAACTAGCACAGATACGCAGTATTTT. It codes for CASSYQVGQTSTDTQYF.

This clonotype was picked up many times. CDR3 bases: TGTGCCAGCAGTGTCAGACTAGCGGGAGGTACAGATACGCAGTATTTT. It codes for CASSVRLAGGTDTQYF. This chain joins TRBV6-1 and TRBJ2-3; 13 nucleotides line up with TRBD2. Trimming took 4 bases from V and 3 from J; bases not matched to a gene: 4. CDR3 length equals 16 residues. CDR1 and CDR2 (germline): MNHNS, SASEGT.

This clonotype was counted at least ten times. The chain recombines TRBV27 with TRBJ1-4; 7 nucleotides line up with TRBD1. Germline lookup yields CDR1 MNHEY and CDR2 SMNVEV (reference sequence). Trimming at V came to 3 bases and at J to 7 bases, leaving 8 bases not matched to a gene. The CDR3 covers 15 residues. The CDR3 loop is CASSLVPQGGEKLFF. The DNA of the CDR3 is TGTGCCAGCAGTTTGGTGCCGCAGGGGGGTGAAAAACTGTTTTTT.

The chain links TRBV3-1 to TRBJ2-5; 11 bases fit TRBD2. CDR1 is LGHDT and CDR2 is YNNKEL in the germline V gene (reference sequence). Trimming at V came to 4 bases and at J to 6 bases, leaving 4 bases not matched to a gene. The CDR3 is 14 residues long. The CDR3 here is CASSPSSGGQTQYF. Here the CDR3 DNA reads TGTGCCAGCAGCCCTTCTAGCGGGGGGCAGACCCAGTACTTC.

This clonotype was seen repeatedly, ten times or more. The chain employs TRBV13 and TRBJ2-7, with D possibly being TRBD1 (5 bases). Germline V CDR1 and CDR2: PRHDT, FYEKMQ (reference sequence). Between the trimmed V and J ends, which lost 0 bases and 3 bases, there was a span of 12 bases. The CDR3 extends over 15 amino acids. The CDR3 reads CASSLGSGKHYEQYF. The DNA of the CDR3 is TGTGCCAGCAGCTTAGGTTCAGGGAAGCACTACGAGCAGTACTTC.

This clonotype is medium-sized (0.01 to 0.1%) within its sample. V gene TRBV7-2 combines with J gene TRBJ2-1; 11 positions agree with TRBD2. V lost 1 base to trimming and J lost 8 bases; unmatched junction nucleotides: 4. Germline assignment: CDR1 SGHTA and CDR2 FQGNSA. This CDR3 is built from 15 residues. The CDR3 DNA reads TGTGCCAGCAGCTTAGGGACTAGCGGGTTCGATGAGCAGTTCTTC. Translated, it gives CASSLGTSGFDEQFF.

This clonotype appeared many times. The V call is TRBV7-3, the J call TRBJ2-1; possible D gene TRBD1, 5 bases. This CDR3 comprises 15 residues. Germline V gene sequence: CDR1 SGHTA, CDR2 FQGTGA. V was pared by 5 bases and J by 0 bases, with 11 bases between. CDR3 nucleotide sequence: TGTGCCAGCAGCCGTACAGGTTACTCCTACAATGAGCAGTTCTTC. It yields the protein CASSRTGYSYNEQFF.